A single sample is the source of the 15 T cell receptor beta chains below, sequenced in a study of blood T cell repertoires in COVID-19. Sequencing was performed with immunoSEQ multiplex PCR; in TCRdb, only in-frame clones are kept and a portion is missing. The sample records 350,000 to 400,000 clones, almost 90% being singletons. The specimen sequenced was peripheral blood. These receptors came from a man younger than 35 with active or convalescent COVID-19.

CDR3 region: CASSLGGQYNSPLHF. In DNA form, the CDR3 reads TGTGCCAGCAGCTTAGGGGGACAGTATAATTCACCCCTCCACTTT. The V and J genes are TRBV7-8 and TRBJ1-6; 7 bases match TRBD1. The CDR3 spans 15 residues. Germline CDR1 and CDR2: SGHVS and FQNEAQ. V gave up 1 base and J gave up 4 bases; unmatched junction bases: 1.

The chain has TRBV7-9 and TRBJ1-5; D ambiguous. CDR3 length: 15 residues. Deletions cut 3 bases from V and 0 bases from J, with 9 bases between. Germline CDR1 and CDR2: SEHNR and FQNEAQ (reference sequence). CDR3 DNA sequence: TGTGCCAGCAGCTTGGTTGGAGTTAGCAATCAGCCCCAGCATTTT. Translating it yields CASSLVGVSNQPQHF. Full variable domain (missing parts from reference TRBV7-9 and TRBJ1-5): DTGVSQNPRHKITKRGQNVTFRCDPISEHNRLYWYRQTLGQGPEFLTYFQNEAQLEKSRLLSDRFSAERPKGSFSTLEIQRTEQGDSAMYLCASSLVGVSNQPQHFGDGTRLSIL.

The chain recombines TRBV18 with TRBJ1-4; 8 nucleotides match TRBD1. This CDR3 has 15 amino acids. Germline CDR1 KGHSH, CDR2 LQKENI. J lost 7 bases, V lost 3 bases, and 7 bases had no gene match. The DNA for the CDR3 is TGTGCCAGCTCACCCGGGACAGGAGGTGCTGAAAAACTGTTTTTT. As protein: CASSPGTGGAEKLFF.

This rearrangement joins TRBV18 to TRBJ2-1; D gene uncertain. The length of the CDR3 is 14 residues. Deletions cut 0 bases from V and 9 bases from J, with 12 bases between. Germline values: CDR1 KGHSH, CDR2 LQKENI. The CDR3 reads CASSPPARVAEQFF. The CDR3 DNA sequence: TGTGCCAGCTCACCACCCGCCCGCGTCGCTGAGCAGTTCTTC.

The CDR3 DNA reads as TGTGCCAGCAGACCCCGGGACAGCCTCTACGAGCAGTACTTC. Translating it yields CASRPRDSLYEQYF. V is TRBV7-8 and J is TRBJ2-7; the match to TRBD1 covers 7 bases. Germline-derived CDR1 and CDR2 are SGHVS and FQNEAQ. V lost 6 bases and J lost 3; bases outside the gene matches: 8. The CDR3 is 14 amino acids. The full variable domain, rest sourced from reference TRBV7-8 and TRBJ2-7, is GAGVSQSPRYKVAKRGQDVALRCDPISGHVSLFWYQQALGQGPEFLTYFQNEAQLDKSGLPSDRFFAERPEGSVSTLKIQRTQQEDSAVYLCASRPRDSLYEQYFGPGTRLTVT.

This rearrangement joins TRBV3-1 (or the pseudogene TRBV3-2) to TRBJ1-2, with TRBD1 matching over 7 bases. The CDR3 loop spans 15 amino acids. The germline V gene encodes CDR1 LGHDT and CDR2 YNNKEL (reference sequence). The trim removed 2 bases at V and 2 bases at J, leaving 5 bases unmatched. CDR3 nucleotide sequence: TGTGCCAGCAGCCAAAACGGACAGGCGAACTATGGCTACACCTTC. Its protein is CASSQNGQANYGYTF.

The chain couples TRBV11-2 to TRBJ2-7, with 7 bases matching TRBD1. V gave up 4 bases and J gave up 5 bases; unmatched junction bases: 11. Germline CDR1 SGHAT, CDR2 FQNNGV. The CDR3 has 15 residues. The CDR3 reads CASSSGRRDSDEQYF. The CDR3 DNA reads TGTGCCAGCAGCTCAGGCCGCCGGGACAGTGACGAGCAGTACTTC. Variable domain in full (rest from reference TRBV11-2 and TRBJ2-7): EAGVAQSPRYKIIEKRQSVAFWCNPISGHATLYWYQQILGQGPKLLIQFQNNGVVDDSQLPKDRFSAERLKGVDSTLKIQPAKLEDSAVYLCASSSGRRDSDEQYFGPGTRLTVT.

The V and J genes are TRBV12-3 or TRBV12-4 and TRBJ1-2; possible D gene TRBD1, 5 bases. The length of the CDR3 is 13 residues. V was clipped by 3 bases and J by 7 bases, with 12 bases between them. This CDR3 is CASSLPGLRGYTF. The CDR3 region has the DNA TGTGCCAGCAGTTTGCCAGGGCTTCGTGGCTACACCTTC.

This chain links TRBV28 with TRBJ2-7, with D maybe TRBD1 (5 bases). CDR1 and CDR2 (germline): MDHEN, SYDVKM. The CDR3 runs to 13 residues. The V and J ends lost 4 bases and 3 bases respectively, with 10 bases between them. The CDR3 is CASSYGQIYEQYF. The CDR3 DNA sequence: TGTGCCAGCAGTTATGGACAAATCTACGAGCAGTACTTC. Complete variable domain (other parts from reference TRBV28 and TRBJ2-7): DVKVTQSSRYLVKRTGEKVFLECVQDMDHENMFWYRQDPGLGLRLIYFSYDVKMKEKGDIPEGYSVSREKKERFSLILESASTNQTSMYLCASSYGQIYEQYFGPGTRLTVT.

This clone came up once. This chain joins TRBV15 and TRBJ1-1; D is uncertain. Germline lookup yields CDR1 LNHNV and CDR2 YYDKDF (reference sequence). Trimming pared 3 bases from V and 7 bases from J, leaving 18 bases between. This CDR3 comprises 15 residues. DNA for the CDR3: TGTGCCACCAGCAGTGAAAATATTCCCCGGGATGAAGCTTTCTTT. Translating gives CATSSENIPRDEAFF.

This chain uses TRBV28 with TRBJ2-2, with no clear D. The CDR3 sequence is 13 residues long. Germline assignment: CDR1 MDHEN and CDR2 SYDVKM. V was clipped by 3 bases and J by 6 bases, with 8 bases between them. The CDR3 region has the DNA TGTGCCAGCAGTTTCGGAGTTTCCGGGGAGCTGTTTTTT. Encoded protein: CASSFGVSGELFF.

V and J are TRBV11-3 and TRBJ1-3; the match to TRBD1 covers 10 bases. V gave up 9 bases and J gave up 6 bases; unmatched junction bases: 5. The germline V gene encodes CDR1 SGHNT and CDR2 YENEEA. This CDR3 is 13 amino acids long. CDR3 sequence reads: CARGTGVVNTIYF. The CDR3 DNA sequence: TGTGCCAGAGGGACAGGGGTTGTAAACACCATATATTTT.

The chain has TRBV9 and TRBJ1-1; no clear D. Trimming cost V 0 bases and J 10 bases, with 19 bases left between them. This CDR3 region has 15 residues. Germline V gene data show CDR1 as SGDLS and CDR2 as YYNGEE. Here the CDR3 DNA reads TGTGCCAGCAGCGTAGCTACGAGTCCGTTAAGTAGAGCTTTCTTT. It yields the protein CASSVATSPLSRAFF.

CDR3: CASSIVRGDETANQPQHF. CDR3 bases: TGTGCCAGTAGTATAGTACGGGGAGACGAAACTGCTAATCAGCCCCAGCATTTT. The rearrangement uses TRBV19 and TRBJ1-5; no clear D gene. The CDR3 is 18 residues long. Trimming removed 1 base at V and 4 bases at J, with 20 bases between. Germline V gene lookup returns CDR1 LNHDA and CDR2 SQIVND (reference sequence).

This clone was seen only a few times. The genes are TRBV4-1 and TRBJ2-7; no firm D call. The ends were cut back, 1 base at V and 5 bases at J, with 12 bases in the middle. The CDR3 has 14 residues. Germline-derived CDR1 and CDR2 are MGHRA and YSYEKL. CDR3 region: CASSQGFLEHEQYF. In DNA, the CDR3 is TGCGCCAGCAGCCAAGGTTTCCTGGAGCACGAGCAGTACTTC.